Below, one TCR beta chain is given with its context. This clonotype was counted a few times. Its antigen has not been determined. No base qualities exist here, and no much larger clone lies one base off it. The sample belongs to a study of identical twins (dated by TCRdb to the mid-2010s). Context from the whole study: To test whether fetal clonotypes persist, this study deep-sequenced TCR alpha and beta repertoires from monozygotic twins, from unrelated adults of various ages, and from cord blood. To rule out contamination, replicate twin experiments were performed at different times with different library preparation protocols.

What the authors observed across the whole study: Because the same donors could not be followed over many years, the conclusions depended on cross-sectional statistical analysis. Compared with coincidental sharing between unrelated individuals, an excess of low generation-probability sequences was observed among out-of-frame TCR alpha sequences shared between twins. The excess sharing between twins in beta out-of-frame sequences was weaker because fewer shared sequences reduced the signal-to-noise ratio. Zero-insertion analyses could be partly confounded by invariant T cells such as MAIT and iNKT, though diverse VJ usage argued against such confounding for most clonotypes. Abundant cord blood beta clonotypes had fewer insertions, young adult naive repertoires showed a similar but weaker trend, and memory repertoires showed no such trend. In monozygotic twins, out-of-frame TCR alpha sharing was systematically underestimated by recombination models, although the models agreed with sharing between unrelated individuals.

The receptor library was made with 5' RACE. TCRdb records Illumina HiSeq 2000 as the sequencer. A universal primer binding site was introduced by template switching, and a unique molecular identifier was present in the final cDNA, enabling accurate counting of TCR cDNA molecules. First-strand cDNA for TCR alpha and beta chains was synthesized from specific primers in the conserved constant-segment region. Each cDNA library was double barcoded, with a SMART-Mk sample barcode plus Illumina barcodes, to control for contamination. TruSeq adapter sequences and Illumina sample barcodes were added in two successive PCR steps. The Illumina HiSeq platform was used with custom primers to sequence TCR alpha and beta cDNA libraries. Regarding the original processing steps: MiGEC was used to process raw reads and extract unique molecular identifiers, and MiXCR was used to find CDR3 positions. For each individual, recombination models were inferred using an EM algorithm with the repgenHMM and IGoR tools. Shared clonotypes were analyzed with the tcR package in R, and sharing was normalized by the product of cloneset sizes. To study raw recombination free of thymic and clonal selection effects, out-of-frame nonproductive sequences were analyzed. TCRdb reanalyzed the raw reads on its own, using fastp at Q25 for trimming and MiXCR for clone calling, and kept in-frame beta chains. All rows with the same CDR3 protein become a single entry with the most common DNA and genes. These V and J calls are TCRdb output, not the study's own analysis. The sample table shows 420,000 or so distinct CDR3 sequences, and about 18% are seen once. More than 10% of the sample is taken by the ten largest.

All donors were healthy Caucasians. The researchers also sequenced three unrelated adults who were not twins: a male aged 18 to 29, a male aged 50 to 60, and a female aged 50 to 60. Miltenyi CD45RO+ enrichment and human naive T-cell isolation kits were used to isolate memory (CD45RO+) and naive T cells from PBMC. This sequence was found in a man between 45 and 60 years old in good health. The sample comprised naive T cells sorted from blood. In the paper's terms, the cell subset or site label means: cells isolated with a human naive T-cell isolation kit.

The DNA sequence is as follows: TGTGCCAGCAGCCAAGGGCCTTCCCCCCGGGAGACCCAGTACTTC. It encodes CASSQGPSPRETQYF. The chain is assembled from TRBV4-2 and TRBJ2-5; no D gene can be assigned with confidence. V and J are truncated by 1 base and 5 bases respectively, leaving an intervening sequence of 14 bases. Including the terminal cysteine and phenylalanine, the CDR3 comprises 15 residues. Left in the record is the CDR3 DNA by itself, 45 bases read in frame from the first base. CDR1 is given as LGHNA and CDR2 as YNFKEQ, both from the germline V gene.